This TCR beta chain was obtained from a study of control samples from healthy donors and cancer patients. This table comes from immunoSEQ multiplex PCR, and its TCRdb copy is limited to in-frame clones, with some not included. The sample holds 55,000 to 85,000 clones, roughly 91% seen once. The CDR3 runs 16 residues. Trimming stripped 4 bases from V and 2 bases from J, with 16 bases between. Germline V gene sequence: CDR1 MNHNS, CDR2 SASEGT. Input material: PBMCs. The TCR comes from a man in his sixties with lung cancer. The V call is TRBV6-1, the J call TRBJ2-3; D not resolved. This CDR3 reads CASSAQQTWATDTQYF. CDR3 sequence (DNA): TGTGCCAGCAGTGCGCAACAGACCTGGGCCACAGATACGCAGTATTTT.